This T cell receptor beta chain came from a study of T-cell reconstitution after alpha-beta-depleted transplantation in children. This clonotype was recorded a few times. Antigen: not known. Preparation of the TCRbeta library was carried out with unique molecular identifiers. TCRdb re-called the PCR reads with MiXCR, one entry per CDR3 protein. The repertoire has about 440,000 distinct CDR3 sequences, roughly two fifths of them found once; the top ten carry roughly a quarter. CDR1 is MNHEY and CDR2 is SVGAGI in the germline V gene. Trimming shortened V by 4 bases and J by 0 bases, and 16 bases separated the two germline ends. The CDR3 is 16 residues long. Study results and limitations: Surviving thymic progenitors and recipient T cells were the source of high TCRbeta diversity at day 60 in some patients. T-cell counts and diversity at one year following transplant were attributed mainly to newly produced T cells. Two months or so post-transplant, alpha-beta T cells reportedly derived from several hundred expanded graft clones.

This sequence originates from a girl aged 2 to 9 with aplastic anemia, due to receive a stem cell transplant. J is TRBJ2-7 and V is TRBV6-5; D is possibly TRBD1 or TRBD2 (5 bases each). The sequencing used PBMCs, collected before TCRalphabeta/CD19-depleted stem cell transplant. CDR3 protein: CASSFPGRGSSYEQYF. CDR3 DNA: TGTGCCAGCAGTTTCCCGGGACGAGGGAGCTCCTACGAGCAGTACTTC.